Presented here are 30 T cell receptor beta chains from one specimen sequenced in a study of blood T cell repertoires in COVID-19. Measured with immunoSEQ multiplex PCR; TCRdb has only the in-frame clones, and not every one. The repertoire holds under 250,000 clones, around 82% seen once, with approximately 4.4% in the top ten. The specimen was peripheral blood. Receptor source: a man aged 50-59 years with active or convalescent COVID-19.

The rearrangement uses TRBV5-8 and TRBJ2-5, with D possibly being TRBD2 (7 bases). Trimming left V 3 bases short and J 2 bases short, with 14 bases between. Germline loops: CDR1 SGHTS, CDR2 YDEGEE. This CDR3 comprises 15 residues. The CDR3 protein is CASSSGEAGQETQYF. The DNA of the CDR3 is TGTGCCAGCAGCTCAGGGGAAGCGGGGCAAGAGACCCAGTACTTC.

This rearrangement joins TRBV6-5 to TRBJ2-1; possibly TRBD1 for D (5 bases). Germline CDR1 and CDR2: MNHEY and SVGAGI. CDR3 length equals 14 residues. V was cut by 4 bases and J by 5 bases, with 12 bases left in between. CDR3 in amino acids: CASSSLFRDNEQFF. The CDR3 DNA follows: TGTGCCAGCAGTTCCCTCTTCAGGGACAATGAGCAGTTCTTC.

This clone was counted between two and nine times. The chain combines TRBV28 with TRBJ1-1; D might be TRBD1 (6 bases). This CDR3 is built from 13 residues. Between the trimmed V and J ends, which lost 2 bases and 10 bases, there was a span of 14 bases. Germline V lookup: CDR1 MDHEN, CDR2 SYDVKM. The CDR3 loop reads CASSLGDNRVAFF. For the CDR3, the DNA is TGTGCCAGCAGTTTAGGGGACAACCGGGTAGCTTTCTTT. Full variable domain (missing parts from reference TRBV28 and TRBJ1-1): DVKVTQSSRYLVKRTGEKVFLECVQDMDHENMFWYRQDPGLGLRLIYFSYDVKMKEKGDIPEGYSVSREKKERFSLILESASTNQTSMYLCASSLGDNRVAFFGQGTRLTVV.

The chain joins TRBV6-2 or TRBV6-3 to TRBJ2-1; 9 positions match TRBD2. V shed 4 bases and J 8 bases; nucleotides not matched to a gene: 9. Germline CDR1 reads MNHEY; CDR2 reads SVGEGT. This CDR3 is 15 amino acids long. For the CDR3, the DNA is TGTGCCAGCAGTTTATCAGCGGGGGGCGTCGATGAGCAGTTCTTC. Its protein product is CASSLSAGGVDEQFF.

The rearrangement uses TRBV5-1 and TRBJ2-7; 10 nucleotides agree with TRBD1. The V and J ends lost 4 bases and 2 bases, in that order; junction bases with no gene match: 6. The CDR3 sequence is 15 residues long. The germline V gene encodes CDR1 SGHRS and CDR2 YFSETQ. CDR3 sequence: CASSPGTGATYEQYF. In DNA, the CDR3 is TGCGCCAGCAGCCCCGGGACAGGGGCGACCTACGAGCAGTACTTC.

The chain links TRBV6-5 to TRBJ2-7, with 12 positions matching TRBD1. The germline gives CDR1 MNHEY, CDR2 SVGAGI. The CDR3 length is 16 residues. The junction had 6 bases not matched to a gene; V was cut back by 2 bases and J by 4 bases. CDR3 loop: CASSYGGTGGQYEQYF. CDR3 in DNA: TGTGCCAGCAGTTACGGAGGGACAGGGGGCCAGTACGAGCAGTACTTC.

CDR3 in amino acids: CASRTYGGAYNEQFF. The CDR3 DNA follows: TGTGCCAGCAGGACCTACGGGGGGGCCTACAATGAGCAGTTCTTC. This chain connects TRBV6-6 to TRBJ2-1, with 8 bases fitting TRBD2. The V gene end was trimmed by 6 bases and the J gene end by 2 bases; junction bases not matched to a gene: 6. Germline lookup yields CDR1 MNHNY and CDR2 SVGAGI (reference sequence). CDR3 size: 15 residues.

The CDR3 sequence: CASSTRDRGLSYGYTF. The CDR3 bases are TGTGCCAGCAGCACCCGGGACAGGGGGCTGAGCTATGGCTACACCTTC. V usage is TRBV9 and J usage is TRBJ1-2, with 12 nucleotides matching TRBD1. The ends lost 4 bases at V and 4 bases at J; junction bases unmatched: 8. This CDR3 comprises 16 residues. The V gene's germline CDR1 is SGDLS and CDR2 YYNGEE.

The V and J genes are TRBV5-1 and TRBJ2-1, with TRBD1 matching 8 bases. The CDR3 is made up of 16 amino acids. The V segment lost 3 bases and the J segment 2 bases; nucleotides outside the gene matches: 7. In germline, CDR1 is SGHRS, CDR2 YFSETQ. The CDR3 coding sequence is TGCGCCAGCAGCTGGGCCTCGACAGGGGCCTACAATGAGCAGTTCTTC. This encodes CASSWASTGAYNEQFF.

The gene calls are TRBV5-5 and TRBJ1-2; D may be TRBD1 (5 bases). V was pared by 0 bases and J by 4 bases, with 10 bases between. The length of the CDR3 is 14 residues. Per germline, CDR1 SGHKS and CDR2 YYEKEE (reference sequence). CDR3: CASSLGRAAYGYTF. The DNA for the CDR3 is TGTGCCAGCAGCTTGGGCAGGGCGGCCTATGGCTACACCTTC.

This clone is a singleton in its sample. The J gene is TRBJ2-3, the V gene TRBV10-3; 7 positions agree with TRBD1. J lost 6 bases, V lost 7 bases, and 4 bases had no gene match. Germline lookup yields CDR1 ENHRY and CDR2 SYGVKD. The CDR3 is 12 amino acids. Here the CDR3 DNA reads TGTGCCATCACTGGGACAGATGATACGCAGTATTTT. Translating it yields CAITGTDDTQYF.

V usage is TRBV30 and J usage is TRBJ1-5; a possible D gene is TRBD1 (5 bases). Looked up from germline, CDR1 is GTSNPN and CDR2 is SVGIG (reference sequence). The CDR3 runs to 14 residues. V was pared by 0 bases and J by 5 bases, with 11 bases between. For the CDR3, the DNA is TGTGCCTGGAGTGTGGGGGGGAGGCATCAGCCCCAGCATTTT. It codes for CAWSVGGRHQPQHF.

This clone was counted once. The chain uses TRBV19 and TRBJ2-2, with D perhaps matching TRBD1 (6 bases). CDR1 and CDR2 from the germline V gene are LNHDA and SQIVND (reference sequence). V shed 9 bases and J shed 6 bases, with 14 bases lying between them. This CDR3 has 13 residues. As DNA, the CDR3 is TGTGCCAGCCGAATTGGACAGTCCGGGGAGCTGTTTTTT. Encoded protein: CASRIGQSGELFF.

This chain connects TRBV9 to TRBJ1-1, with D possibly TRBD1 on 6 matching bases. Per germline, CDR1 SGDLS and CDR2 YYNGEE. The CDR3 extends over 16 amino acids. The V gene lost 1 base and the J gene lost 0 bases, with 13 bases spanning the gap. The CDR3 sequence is CASSVSTGAVNTEAFF. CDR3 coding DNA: TGTGCCAGCAGCGTATCGACAGGTGCCGTGAACACTGAAGCTTTCTTT. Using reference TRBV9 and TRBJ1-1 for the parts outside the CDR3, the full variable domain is DSGVTQTPKHLITATGQRVTLRCSPRSGDLSVYWYQQSLDQGLQFLIQYYNGEERAKGNILERFSAQQFPDLHSELNLSSLELGDSALYFCASSVSTGAVNTEAFFGQGTRLTVV.

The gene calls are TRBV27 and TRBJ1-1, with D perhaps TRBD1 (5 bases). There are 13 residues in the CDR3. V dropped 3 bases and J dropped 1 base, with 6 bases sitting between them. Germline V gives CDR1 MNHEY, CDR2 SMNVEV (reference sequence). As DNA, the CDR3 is TGTGCCAGCAGTTTTCAGGGGAACACTGAAGCTTTCTTT. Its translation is CASSFQGNTEAFF.

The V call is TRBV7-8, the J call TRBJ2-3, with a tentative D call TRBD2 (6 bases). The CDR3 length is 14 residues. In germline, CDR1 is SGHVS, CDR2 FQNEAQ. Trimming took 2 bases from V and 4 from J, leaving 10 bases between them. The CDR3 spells CASSLNRLADTQYF. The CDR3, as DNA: TGTGCCAGCAGCTTAAACCGACTAGCAGATACGCAGTATTTT.

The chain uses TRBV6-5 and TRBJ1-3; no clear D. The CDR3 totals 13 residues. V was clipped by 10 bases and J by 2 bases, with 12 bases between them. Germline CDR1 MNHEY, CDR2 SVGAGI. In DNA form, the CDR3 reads TGTGCCACCCTCCAAGCTACTGGAAACACCATATATTTT. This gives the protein CATLQATGNTIYF.

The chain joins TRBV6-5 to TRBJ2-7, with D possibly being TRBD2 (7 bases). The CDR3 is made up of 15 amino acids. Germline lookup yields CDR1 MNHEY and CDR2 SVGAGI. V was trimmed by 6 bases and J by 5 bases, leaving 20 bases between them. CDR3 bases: TGTGCCAGCAGGATGGCCGGGGGGCCCCCCCACGAGCAGTACTTC. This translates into CASRMAGGPPHEQYF.

CDR3 DNA: TGTGCCAGCAGTGATCGGGGGGTGGTCGATGAAAAACTGTTTTTT. This encodes CASSDRGVVDEKLFF. This chain uses TRBV2 with TRBJ1-4; tentatively, D is TRBD1 (5 bases). Germline lookup yields CDR1 SNHLY and CDR2 FYNNEI. V lost 3 bases and J lost 6, with 14 bases in between. This CDR3 region has 15 residues.

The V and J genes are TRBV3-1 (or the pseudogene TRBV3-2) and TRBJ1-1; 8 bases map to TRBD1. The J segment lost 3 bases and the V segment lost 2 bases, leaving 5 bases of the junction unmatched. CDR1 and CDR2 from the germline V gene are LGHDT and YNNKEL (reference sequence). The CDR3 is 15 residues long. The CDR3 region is CASSQLWTGYTEAFF. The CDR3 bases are TGTGCCAGCAGCCAATTATGGACAGGGTACACTGAAGCTTTCTTT.

In nucleotides, the CDR3 is TGTGCCAGCAGCCGACTAGGGGCTAATGAAAAACTGTTTTTT. It yields the protein CASSRLGANEKLFF. The V and J genes are TRBV5-4 and TRBJ1-4; a weak D match, TRBD1 (5 bases). Germline V lookup: CDR1 SGHNT, CDR2 YYREEE (reference sequence). Trimming stripped 4 bases from V and 3 bases from J, with 10 bases between. The CDR3 loop spans 14 amino acids.

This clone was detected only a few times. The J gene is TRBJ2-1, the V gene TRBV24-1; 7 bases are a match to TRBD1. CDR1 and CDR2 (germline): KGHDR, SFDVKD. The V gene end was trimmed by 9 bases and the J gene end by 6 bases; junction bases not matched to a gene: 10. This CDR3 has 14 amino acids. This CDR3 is CATSRQGLANEQFF. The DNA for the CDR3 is TGTGCCACCTCCAGACAGGGCCTTGCCAATGAGCAGTTCTTC.

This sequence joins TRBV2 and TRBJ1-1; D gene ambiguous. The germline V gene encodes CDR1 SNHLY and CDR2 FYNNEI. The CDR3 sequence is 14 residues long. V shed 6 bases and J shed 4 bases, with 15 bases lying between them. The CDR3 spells CASSETSGFTEAFF. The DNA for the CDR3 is TGTGCCAGCAGCGAAACATCAGGCTTCACTGAAGCTTTCTTT.

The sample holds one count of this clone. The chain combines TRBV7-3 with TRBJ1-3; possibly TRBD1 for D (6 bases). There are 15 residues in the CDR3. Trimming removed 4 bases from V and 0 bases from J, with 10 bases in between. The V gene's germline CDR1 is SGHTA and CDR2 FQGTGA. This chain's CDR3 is CASSWGGSSGNTIYF. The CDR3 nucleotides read TGTGCCAGCAGCTGGGGGGGCAGCTCTGGAAACACCATATATTTT.

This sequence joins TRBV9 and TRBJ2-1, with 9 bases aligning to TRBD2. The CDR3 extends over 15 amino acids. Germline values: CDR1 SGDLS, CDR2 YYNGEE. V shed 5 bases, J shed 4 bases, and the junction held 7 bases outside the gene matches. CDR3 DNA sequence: TGTGCCAGCAGGATAAGCGGGGGGCAATACAATGAGCAGTTCTTC. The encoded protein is CASRISGGQYNEQFF.

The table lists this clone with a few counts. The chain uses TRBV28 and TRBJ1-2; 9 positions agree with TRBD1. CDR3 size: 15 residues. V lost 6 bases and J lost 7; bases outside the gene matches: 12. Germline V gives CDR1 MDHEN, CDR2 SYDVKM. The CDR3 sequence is CASSPPGTGFGGYTF. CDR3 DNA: TGTGCCAGCAGCCCTCCCGGGACAGGGTTTGGTGGCTACACCTTC.

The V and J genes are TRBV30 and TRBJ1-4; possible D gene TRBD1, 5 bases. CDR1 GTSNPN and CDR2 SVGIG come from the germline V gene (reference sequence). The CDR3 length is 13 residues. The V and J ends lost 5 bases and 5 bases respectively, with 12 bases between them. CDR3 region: CAWEDNLNEKLFF. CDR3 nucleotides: TGTGCCTGGGAGGACAACCTCAATGAAAAACTGTTTTTT.

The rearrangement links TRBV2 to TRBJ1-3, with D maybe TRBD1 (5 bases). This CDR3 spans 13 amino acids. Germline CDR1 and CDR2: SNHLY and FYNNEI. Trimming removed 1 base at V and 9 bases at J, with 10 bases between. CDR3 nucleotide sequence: TGTGCCAGCAGTGAAGGCAGGGAAGGCACCATATATTTT. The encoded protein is CASSEGREGTIYF.

The CDR3 reads CASSTIHGYTF. CDR3 DNA: TGTGCCAGCAGTACAATCCACGGCTACACCTTC. The chain is built from TRBV28 and TRBJ1-2; D uncertain. V lost 5 bases to trimming and J lost 8 bases, with 9 bases between them. CDR1 is MDHEN, CDR2 SYDVKM, per germline. The CDR3 has 11 residues.

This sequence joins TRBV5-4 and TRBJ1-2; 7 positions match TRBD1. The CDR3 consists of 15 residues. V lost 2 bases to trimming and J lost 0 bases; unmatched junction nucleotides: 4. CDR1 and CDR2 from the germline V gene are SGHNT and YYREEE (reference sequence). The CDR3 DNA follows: TGTGCCAGCAGCTTACAGGGGCCAGCTAACTATGGCTACACCTTC. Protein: CASSLQGPANYGYTF.